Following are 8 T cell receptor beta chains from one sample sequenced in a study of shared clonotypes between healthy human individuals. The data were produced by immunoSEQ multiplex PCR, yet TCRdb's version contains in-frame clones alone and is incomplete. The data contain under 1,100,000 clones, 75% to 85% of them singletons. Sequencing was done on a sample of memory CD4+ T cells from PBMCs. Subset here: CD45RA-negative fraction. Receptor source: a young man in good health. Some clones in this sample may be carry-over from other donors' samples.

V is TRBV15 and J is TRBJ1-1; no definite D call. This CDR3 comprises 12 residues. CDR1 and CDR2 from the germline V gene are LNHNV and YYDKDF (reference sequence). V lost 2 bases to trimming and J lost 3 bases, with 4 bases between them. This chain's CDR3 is CATSRIDTEAFF. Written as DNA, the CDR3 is TGTGCCACCAGCAGAATTGACACTGAAGCTTTCTTT.

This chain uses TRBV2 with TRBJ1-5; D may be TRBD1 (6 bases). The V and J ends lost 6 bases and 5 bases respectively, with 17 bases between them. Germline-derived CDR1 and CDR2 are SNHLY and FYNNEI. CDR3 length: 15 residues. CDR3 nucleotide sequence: TGTGCCAGCAGCGCAAGGGGCAGGGGTGATCAGCCCCAGCATTTT. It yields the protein CASSARGRGDQPQHF.

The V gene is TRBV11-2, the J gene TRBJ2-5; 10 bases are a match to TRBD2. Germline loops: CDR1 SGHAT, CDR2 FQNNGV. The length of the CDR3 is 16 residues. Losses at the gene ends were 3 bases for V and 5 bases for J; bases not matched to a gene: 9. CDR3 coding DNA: TGTGCCAGCAGCTTCGGTCTAGCGGGAGTAATGGAGACCCAGTACTTC. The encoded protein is CASSFGLAGVMETQYF.

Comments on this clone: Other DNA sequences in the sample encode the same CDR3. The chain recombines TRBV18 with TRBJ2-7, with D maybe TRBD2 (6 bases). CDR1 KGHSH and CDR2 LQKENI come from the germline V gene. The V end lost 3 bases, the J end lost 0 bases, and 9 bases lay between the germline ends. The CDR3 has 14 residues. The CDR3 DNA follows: TGTGCCAGCTCACCGGGACTGACCTCCTACGAGCAGTACTTC. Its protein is CASSPGLTSYEQYF.

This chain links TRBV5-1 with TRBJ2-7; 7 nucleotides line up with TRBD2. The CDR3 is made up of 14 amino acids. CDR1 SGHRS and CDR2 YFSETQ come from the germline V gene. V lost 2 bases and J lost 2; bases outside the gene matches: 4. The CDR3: CASSFLGLAYEQYF. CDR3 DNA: TGCGCCAGCAGCTTCCTCGGACTAGCCTACGAGCAGTACTTC.

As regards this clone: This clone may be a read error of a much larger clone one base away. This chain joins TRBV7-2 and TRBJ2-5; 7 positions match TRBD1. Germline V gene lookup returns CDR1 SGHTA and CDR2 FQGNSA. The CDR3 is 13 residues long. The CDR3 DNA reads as TGTGCCAGCGGCTTTAACAGGGGAGAGACCCAGTACTTC. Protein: CASGFNRGETQYF.

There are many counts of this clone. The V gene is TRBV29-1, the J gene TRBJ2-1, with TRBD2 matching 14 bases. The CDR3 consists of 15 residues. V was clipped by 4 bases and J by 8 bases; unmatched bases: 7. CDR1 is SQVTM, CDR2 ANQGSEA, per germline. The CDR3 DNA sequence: TGCAGCGTTGTACCGGGACTAGCGGGAGTCTATGAGCAGTTCTTC. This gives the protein CSVVPGLAGVYEQFF.

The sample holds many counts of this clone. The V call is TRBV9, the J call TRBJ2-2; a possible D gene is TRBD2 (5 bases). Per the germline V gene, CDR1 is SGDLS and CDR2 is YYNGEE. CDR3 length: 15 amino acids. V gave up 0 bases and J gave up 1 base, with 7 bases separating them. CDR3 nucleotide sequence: TGTGCCAGCAGCGTAGCCGGGAAGAACACCGGGGAGCTGTTTTTT. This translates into CASSVAGKNTGELFF.